This T cell receptor beta chain was recovered during a study of blood T cell repertoires in COVID-19. Study in general: Material from acute and convalescent COVID-19 was sourced from the United States, Italy and Spain.

Seattle patients were enrolled during active infection and followed longitudinally. V was trimmed by 9 bases and J by 2 bases, leaving 20 bases between them. This CDR3 comprises 16 residues. Germline-derived CDR1 and CDR2 are SNHLY and FYNNEI. Repertoires were generated with immunoSEQ multiplex PCR, while TCRdb's copy carries only in-frame clones and drops some. In the table there are fewer than 250,000 clones, about 85% of which are singletons. The gene calls are TRBV2 and TRBJ2-1; TRBD1 is a possible D gene (6 bases). The sample was peripheral blood. The sequence derives from a woman aged 80 or older with COVID-19, enrolled during active disease. The CDR3 DNA sequence: TGTGCCAGTACCGGACGAGCAGGGGCGACCTACAATGAGCAGTTCTTC. It encodes CASTGRAGATYNEQFF.